The entry below gives a single T cell receptor (beta chain) sequence along with its context. This clonotype is a singleton in its sample. Its antigen specificity is not known. The CDR3 end shows no conserved phenylalanine or tryptophan, and so a read error is likely. No DNA is shown, since the ends of the CDR3 on it are uncertain; the CDR3 is the one TCRdb lists. These data come from a study of tumor-infiltrating lymphocytes in oesophageal squamous cell carcinoma listed by TCRdb under 2016. The method was PCR. The sequencer was an Illumina HiSeq 2000. TCRdb reanalyzed the raw reads on its own, using fastp at Q25 for trimming and MiXCR for clone calling, and kept in-frame beta chains. Rows with a matching CDR3 protein are joined into one entry that keeps the most common DNA and genes. The sample table holds around 14,000 distinct CDR3 sequences, of which more than 50% were seen once. The top ten hold around 18% of the sample.

This TCR was sampled from a male donor with esophageal squamous cell carcinoma. Sequences were obtained from esophageal tumor tissue.

The CDR3 corresponds to CASSPIYAGGRNEQFFGS. The chain joins TRBV7-6 to TRBJ2-1; the table's D gene call, TRBD1, was not cross checked with the DNA. The germline V gene specifies SGHVS as CDR1 and FNYEAQ as CDR2. 18 amino acids form the CDR3, both terminal residues included.